This T cell receptor (beta chain) was found in a study of brain T cells in children with intractable seizures. The repertoire was sequenced with immunoSEQ multiplex PCR; TCRdb's copy has only in-frame clones and lacks some. The sample yields fewer than 25,000 clones, 94% seen once. The sequenced cases were selected for having the highest brain T cell transcript signatures. At least one anti-epileptic drug was given before surgery. Study-wide results and caveats: Patients' HCMV serostatus was unknown; virus specificity rests on CDR3 similarity alone. Clones missing pre-surgery may reflect undersampling of that blood sample.

Worth noting for this clone: What it recognizes is unknown.

The origin of this receptor is a boy between 10 and 17 years old with focal cortical dysplasia and intractable seizures. The sequencing here drew on peripheral blood, taken at surgery.

The CDR3 sequence: CASSTPHRVNQPQHF. In nucleotides, the CDR3 is TGTGCCAGTAGTACTCCCCACAGGGTCAATCAGCCCCAGCATTTT. This chain joins TRBV19 and TRBJ1-5, with D tentatively TRBD1 (6 bases). The germline gives CDR1 LNHDA, CDR2 SQIVND (reference sequence). Trimming left V 4 bases short and J 3 bases short, with 13 bases between. This CDR3 has 15 residues.